The rows below give T cell receptor beta chains drawn from one sample of a study of blood T cell repertoires in COVID-19. The method was immunoSEQ multiplex PCR; TCRdb's version includes in-frame clones alone and lacks a portion of them. The sample yields about 280,000 clones, roughly 85% seen once. Sample: PBMCs or T cells enriched from blood (not recorded which). The origin of the receptors is a woman aged 45-65 years who had recovered from COVID-19. Both conserved end residues are part of each CDR3. Each record gives: V gene, J gene, CDR3 protein.

TRBV5-1	TRBJ2-1	CASSPPGRGKNEQFF
TRBV4-2	TRBJ1-2	CASSQGEGYGYGYTF
TRBV28	TRBJ1-1	CASSFGQDVTEAFF
TRBV5-1	TRBJ1-6	CASSLAGTGYSPLHF
TRBV4-1	TRBJ1-1	CASSLTGLTEAFF
TRBV29-1	TRBJ1-2	CSVEGQGGGYTF
TRBV7-9	TRBJ2-5	CASSWGTGVGETQYF
TRBV9	TRBJ2-7	CASSVGISGSYEQYF
TRBV6-5	TRBJ1-1	CASRRTGTSEAFF
TRBV28	TRBJ1-2	CASSAWGTGDSANYGYTF
TRBV30	TRBJ1-1	CAWKRDRSSGTEAFF
TRBV5-4	TRBJ1-2	CASSLPPPGNYGYTF
TRBV9	TRBJ2-2	CASSYAGTGELFF
TRBV28	TRBJ2-7	CASSLPGYEQYF
TRBV12-1	TRBJ2-7	CASRNRDRVWEQYF
TRBV5-4	TRBJ1-1	CASSSISGVNTEAFF
TRBV18	TRBJ2-2	CASSPPRQGAGTGELFF
TRBV11-2	TRBJ1-1	CASSFYENTEAFF
TRBV9	TRBJ2-7	CASSVDRGYEQYF
TRBV24-1	TRBJ1-5	CATSGGYSNQPQHF
TRBV19	TRBJ2-1	CASSYGAGAWDEQFF
TRBV12-3/TRBV12-4	TRBJ2-1	CASSLRLAGQFF
TRBV19	TRBJ2-5	CASSMLGQGGETQYF
TRBV11-2	TRBJ1-1	CASSLMGTASEAFF
TRBV27	TRBJ1-5	CASSYAAGQPQHF
TRBV28	TRBJ2-2	CASSLSGGFTGELFF
TRBV7-3	TRBJ2-5	CASSAREAGTQYF
TRBV2	TRBJ1-1	CASTRDREWYTEAFF
TRBV28	TRBJ2-1	CASSLSEREQFF
TRBV11-2	TRBJ2-3	CASSLTGLAGQYSTDTQYF
TRBV14	TRBJ2-7	CASSQAHEQYF
TRBV7-9	TRBJ2-2	CASSSRRRNTGELFF
TRBV27	TRBJ1-3	CASSSSQGLGNTIYF
TRBV18	TRBJ1-5	CASSMGRGNQPQHF
TRBV7-2	TRBJ2-5	CASSRGYGLGETQYF
TRBV12-3/TRBV12-4	TRBJ2-1	CASSLTGGSGQFF
TRBV5-1	TRBJ2-3	CASTGLAGVVTDTQYF
TRBV7-9	TRBJ2-6	CASSTNRISGANVLTF
TRBV9	TRBJ2-2	CASSVAQGGTGELFF
TRBV6-4	TRBJ2-2	CASSDTDRAELFF
TRBV9	TRBJ1-2	CASSRDSPYGYTF
TRBV19	TRBJ1-5	CASSPAGRRAQHF
TRBV2	TRBJ1-1	CASRYAGTGNTEAFF
TRBV7-2	TRBJ1-5	CASGGTGGRNQPQHF
TRBV5-1	TRBJ2-2	CASSLGPNGELFF
TRBV30	TRBJ1-4	CAWNSGGTREKLFF
TRBV7-2	TRBJ1-5	CASSLVGGYTNQPQHF
TRBV7-2	TRBJ2-7	CASSRRDRGDEQYF
TRBV7-8	TRBJ2-3	CASSRDRGTDTQYF
TRBV7-6	TRBJ1-3	CASSLARSGNTIYF
TRBV28	TRBJ1-5	CASSSGNRGPNQPQHF
TRBV7-8	TRBJ1-4	CASSLGLREKLFF
TRBV28	TRBJ1-6	CASSLSPSRQGTLYNSPLHF
TRBV12-3/TRBV12-4	TRBJ1-1	CASRGFSEAFF
TRBV19	TRBJ1-1	CASSNQGTPTEAFF
TRBV30	TRBJ2-1	CAFSGDNYNEQFF
TRBV7-9	TRBJ2-2	CASSLVVAGRTGELFF
TRBV19	TRBJ1-1	CASKLRGNTEAFF
TRBV19	TRBJ2-1	CASTPGQGFYGEQFF